This T cell receptor (beta chain) was sequenced in a study of blood T cell repertoires in COVID-19. Whole-study context: There were acute and convalescent COVID-19 samples, and they came from the United States, Italy and Spain.

Using immunoSEQ multiplex PCR, the repertoire was profiled, and TCRdb retains in-frame clones only, with some absent. The top ten hold roughly a tenth of the sample, which has some 260,000 clones, 88% seen once. Trimming left V 0 bases short and J 2 bases short, with 13 bases between. Germline CDR1 SGHRS, CDR2 YFSETQ. There are 16 residues in the CDR3. This receptor was identified in a woman in her seventies with COVID-19, enrolled during active disease. The chain uses TRBV5-1 and TRBJ2-3, with D perhaps TRBD1 (6 bases). Source material: peripheral blood. CDR3 sequence: CASSLVLGQFTDTQYF. The CDR3 DNA reads TGCGCCAGCAGCTTGGTCCTTGGACAGTTCACAGATACGCAGTATTTT.